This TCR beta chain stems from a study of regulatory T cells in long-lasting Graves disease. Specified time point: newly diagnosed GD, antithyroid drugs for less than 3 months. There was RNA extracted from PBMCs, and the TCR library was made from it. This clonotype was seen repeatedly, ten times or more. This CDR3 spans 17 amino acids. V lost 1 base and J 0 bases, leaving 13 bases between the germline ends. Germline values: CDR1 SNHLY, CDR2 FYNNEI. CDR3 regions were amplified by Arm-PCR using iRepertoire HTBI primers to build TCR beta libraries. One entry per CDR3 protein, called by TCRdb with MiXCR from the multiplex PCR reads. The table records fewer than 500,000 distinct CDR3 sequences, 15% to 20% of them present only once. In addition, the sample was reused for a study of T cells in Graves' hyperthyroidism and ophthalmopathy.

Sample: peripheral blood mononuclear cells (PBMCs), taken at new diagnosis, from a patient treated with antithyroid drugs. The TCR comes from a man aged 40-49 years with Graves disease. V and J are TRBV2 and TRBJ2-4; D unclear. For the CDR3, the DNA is TGTGCCAGCAGTGAAGGGGGTCTTGTATTAGCCAAAAACATTCAGTACTTC. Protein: CASSEGGLVLAKNIQYF.